Presented here are 23 T cell receptor beta chains from one specimen sequenced in a study of radiotherapy plus CTLA-4 blockade in lung cancer. Using immunoSEQ multiplex PCR, the repertoire was profiled, and TCRdb retains in-frame clones only, with some absent. Seen here are 35,000 to 40,000 clones, more than 70% observed once, and the top ten hold 5.8%. The specimen comprised peripheral blood, sampled from a patient treated with radiotherapy plus ipilimumab. These receptor sequences come from a human donor with non-small cell lung cancer who had stable disease on radiotherapy plus ipilimumab.

This clone has more than one count but fewer than ten. Other DNA sequences from this sample encode an identical CDR3 as well. This chain connects TRBV19 to TRBJ1-4, with D perhaps TRBD1 (5 bases). V lost 2 bases to trimming and J lost 8 bases, with 12 bases between them. CDR1 and CDR2 (germline): LNHDA, SQIVND (reference sequence). The CDR3 covers 14 residues. CDR3 sequence reads: CASSIMGQGEKLFF. CDR3 nucleotide sequence: TGTGCCAGTAGTATAATGGGGCAAGGGGAAAAACTGTTTTTT. Full variable domain (missing parts from reference TRBV19 and TRBJ1-4): DGGITQSPKYLFRKEGQNVTLSCEQNLNHDAMYWYRQDPGQGLRLIYYSQIVNDFQKGDIAEGYSVSREKKESFPLTVTSAQKNPTAFYLCASSIMGQGEKLFFGSGTQLSVL.

The J gene is TRBJ2-5, the V gene TRBV7-9; D gene ambiguous. With the DNA end fitting TRBJ2-7 better, the J assignment may be wrong. The CDR3 is made up of 13 amino acids. Looked up from germline, CDR1 is SEHNR and CDR2 is FQNEAQ (reference sequence). The CDR3 bases are TGTGCCAGCAGCCACGGTTACCACCACGAGCAGTACTTC. It is translated as CASSHGYHHEQYF.

The chain couples TRBV7-2 to TRBJ2-1, with no clear D. Deletions cut 1 base from V and 9 bases from J, with 13 bases between. CDR3 length equals 14 residues. The germline CDR1 and CDR2 sequences are SGHTA and FQGNSA. For the CDR3, the DNA is TGTGCCAGCAGCTTAGGATTAGAGCTAGGTGAGCAGTTCTTC. This encodes CASSLGLELGEQFF.

Written as DNA, the CDR3 is TGTGCCAGCAGCGCCTCAGGACTAGCGGGAATAGAGACCCAGTACTTC. This encodes CASSASGLAGIETQYF. J is TRBJ2-5 and V is TRBV9; 12 positions match TRBD2. The CDR3 consists of 16 residues. Germline V gene data show CDR1 as SGDLS and CDR2 as YYNGEE. V lost 3 bases and J lost 4; bases outside the gene matches: 7.

The chain joins TRBV20-1 to TRBJ1-4; perhaps TRBD1 as D (5 bases). V lost 7 bases to trimming and J lost 8 bases, with 11 bases between them. The length of the CDR3 is 11 residues. Germline V gene sequence: CDR1 DFQATT, CDR2 SNEGSKA (reference sequence). The CDR3: CSVPNREKLFF. The CDR3 coding sequence is TGCAGTGTTCCGAACAGGGAAAAACTGTTTTTT.

The chain is built from TRBV30 and TRBJ2-7, with D perhaps TRBD1 (6 bases). The CDR3 consists of 12 residues. Per germline, CDR1 GTSNPN and CDR2 SVGIG (reference sequence). Trimming stripped 5 bases from V and 0 bases from J, with 8 bases between. CDR3 loop: CAWGQSSYEQYF. The CDR3 DNA reads TGTGCCTGGGGACAGAGCTCCTACGAGCAGTACTTC.

The rearrangement links TRBV5-1 to TRBJ1-4; D may be TRBD1 (5 bases). V was clipped by 3 bases and J by 7 bases, with 10 bases between them. CDR1 and CDR2 (germline): SGHRS, YFSETQ. The CDR3 extends over 13 amino acids. CDR3 in amino acids: CASSSGHIEKLFF. The CDR3 nucleotides are TGCGCCAGCAGCTCAGGACATATTGAAAAACTGTTTTTT.

V is TRBV19 and J is TRBJ1-2, with 8 nucleotides matching TRBD1. The CDR3 runs to 16 residues. The germline gives CDR1 LNHDA, CDR2 SQIVND (reference sequence). V trimming: 4 bases; J trimming: 2 bases; junction bases outside the gene matches: 9. Written as DNA, the CDR3 is TGTGCCAGTAGTAACCCTCCGGGACAGGACAACTATGGCTACACCTTC. Its protein is CASSNPPGQDNYGYTF.

This clone has only a few counts. V is TRBV2 and J is TRBJ2-1, with 7 bases fitting TRBD1. The CDR3 has 14 amino acids. V lost 4 bases and J lost 4; bases outside the gene matches: 4. From germline, CDR1 is SNHLY and CDR2 FYNNEI. CDR3 coding DNA: TGTGCCAGCAGTGGGAGGACAGGATACAATGAGCAGTTCTTC. Translating gives CASSGRTGYNEQFF.

The chain recombines TRBV27 with TRBJ2-2; weak D call: TRBD1 (6 bases). The CDR3 consists of 16 residues. Trimming pared 4 bases from V and 3 bases from J, leaving 15 bases between. Per germline, CDR1 MNHEY and CDR2 SMNVEV (reference sequence). The CDR3 region is CASSYGTPDYTGELFF. CDR3 coding DNA: TGTGCCAGCAGTTATGGGACACCTGACTACACCGGGGAGCTGTTTTTT.

The chain combines TRBV7-2 with TRBJ2-5; TRBD2 matches 8 bases. J lost 4 bases, V lost 5 bases, and 6 bases had no gene match. The germline gives CDR1 SGHTA, CDR2 FQGNSA. The CDR3 runs 14 residues. CDR3 in DNA: TGTGCCAGCAGCCCCGGGGGGGAGGTAGAGACCCAGTACTTC. Translated: CASSPGGEVETQYF.

This clone has just one count. This chain links TRBV19 with TRBJ1-1; D is ambiguous. The CDR3 is 14 residues long. V shed 4 bases and J shed 1 base, with 10 bases lying between them. The germline CDR1 and CDR2 sequences are LNHDA and SQIVND (reference sequence). As DNA, the CDR3 is TGTGCCAGTAGTACGCGACGGGGGAACACTGAAGCTTTCTTT. Its translation: CASSTRRGNTEAFF. Supplemented by reference TRBV19 and TRBJ1-1, the full variable domain reads DGGITQSPKYLFRKEGQNVTLSCEQNLNHDAMYWYRQDPGQGLRLIYYSQIVNDFQKGDIAEGYSVSREKKESFPLTVTSAQKNPTAFYLCASSTRRGNTEAFFGQGTRLTVV.

In the case of this clone: This sample includes further DNA sequences coding for the same CDR3. The chain employs TRBV27 and TRBJ2-7; D remains unclear. This CDR3 region has 13 residues. V lost 6 bases to trimming and J lost 0 bases, with 9 bases between them. In germline, CDR1 is MNHEY, CDR2 SMNVEV (reference sequence). DNA for the CDR3: TGTGCCAGCAGCGCGGCCAGCTCCTACGAGCAGTACTTC. Translated, it gives CASSAASSYEQYF.

This chain links TRBV11-3 with TRBJ2-7, with D possibly TRBD2 on 7 matching bases. The CDR3 is 19 residues long. Looked up from germline, CDR1 is SGHNT and CDR2 is YENEEA. The V and J ends lost 5 bases and 0 bases respectively, with 26 bases between them. CDR3 in amino acids: CASSPRRHPGGWSSYEQYF. DNA for the CDR3: TGTGCCAGCAGCCCTCGGAGACACCCGGGGGGCTGGAGCTCCTACGAGCAGTACTTC.

The rearrangement uses TRBV27 and TRBJ1-2; 7 bases line up with TRBD1. CDR1 is MNHEY, CDR2 SMNVEV, per germline (reference sequence). Losses at the gene ends were 5 bases for V and 4 bases for J; bases not matched to a gene: 7. This CDR3 has 14 amino acids. CDR3 in DNA: TGTGCCAGCAGTCTCGACAGGGACGGCTATGGCTACACCTTC. Protein sequence: CASSLDRDGYGYTF.

This clone has a handful of counts. This rearrangement joins TRBV6-5 to TRBJ1-5; D gene ambiguous. The CDR3 extends over 15 amino acids. V was cut by 6 bases and J by 0 bases, with 12 bases left in between. Germline assignment: CDR1 MNHEY and CDR2 SVGAGI. The CDR3 DNA sequence: TGTGCCAGCAGGATGACGGGTTATAGCAATCAGCCCCAGCATTTT. Its translation is CASRMTGYSNQPQHF.

The V call is TRBV30, the J call TRBJ2-7, with 10 bases lining up with TRBD2. V lost 2 bases and J lost 3; bases outside the gene matches: 4. This CDR3 is built from 14 residues. Germline CDR1 is GTSNPN and CDR2 is SVGIG (reference sequence). CDR3 amino acids: CAWSWTSGGYEQYF. DNA of the CDR3: TGTGCCTGGAGTTGGACTAGCGGAGGCTACGAGCAGTACTTC. Together with reference TRBV30 and TRBJ2-7, the CDR3 gives the full variable domain: SQTIHQWPATLVQPVGSPLSLECTVEGTSNPNLYWYRQAAGRGLQLLFYSVGIGQISSEVPQNLSASRPQDRQFILSSKKLLLSDSGFYLCAWSWTSGGYEQYFGPGTRLTVT.

The chain couples TRBV7-2 to TRBJ2-3, with 11 bases lining up with TRBD2. The CDR3 spans 15 residues. Germline V lookup: CDR1 SGHTA, CDR2 FQGNSA. J was trimmed by 5 bases and V by 2 bases; bases with no gene match: 3. CDR3 bases: TGTGCCAGCAGCTTAATTAGCGGGAGGGGAGATACGCAGTATTTT. As protein: CASSLISGRGDTQYF.

CDR3 sequence: CASSFWRAGRTNTGELFF. The CDR3 nucleotides read TGTGCCAGCAGCTTCTGGAGAGCGGGTCGAACGAACACCGGGGAGCTGTTTTTT. The rearrangement links TRBV7-2 to TRBJ2-2; TRBD2 is a possible D gene (6 bases). CDR3 size: 18 residues. Germline CDR1 reads SGHTA; CDR2 reads FQGNSA. Trimming took off 3 bases at V and 0 bases at J, with 17 bases between the two ends.

This chain joins TRBV9 and TRBJ1-2; 9 bases line up with TRBD1. The trim removed 0 bases at V and 7 bases at J, leaving 22 bases unmatched. This CDR3 has 20 residues. The germline V gene has CDR1 SGDLS and CDR2 YYNGEE. The CDR3 region has the DNA TGTGCCAGCAGCGTAGAAAACGATCTTAGGGGACAGGGCCCGACGGGTGGCTACACCTTC. It encodes CASSVENDLRGQGPTGGYTF.

CDR3 nucleotide sequence: TGTGCCAGCAGCAGAGGGTGGATCCGCCCTGAAGCTTTCTTT. As protein: CASSRGWIRPEAFF. This chain connects TRBV2 to TRBJ1-1; D is uncertain. The length of the CDR3 is 14 residues. Per germline, CDR1 SNHLY and CDR2 FYNNEI. The V gene lost 6 bases and the J gene lost 6 bases, with 17 bases spanning the gap.

A word on this clone: One junction end disagrees with the germline gene, perhaps due to a read error. The chain has TRBV7-7 and TRBJ2-7; D perhaps matches TRBD2 (6 bases). Per the germline V gene, CDR1 is SSHAT and CDR2 is FNYEAQ (reference sequence). There are 14 residues in the CDR3. The CDR3 coding sequence is TGTGCTAGCAGCCGGACATTGCTTGGGGGGGAGCAGTACTTC. Its translation: CASSRTLLGGEQYF.

This clone occurred a few times. The CDR3 loop reads CATQSGTGGYEQYF. In DNA form, the CDR3 reads TGTGCCACCCAGAGCGGGACAGGGGGATACGAGCAGTACTTC. J is TRBJ2-7 and V is TRBV6-1; TRBD1 matches at 11 bases. V was pared by 10 bases and J by 4 bases, with 9 bases of the junction left unmatched. Germline-derived CDR1 and CDR2 are MNHNS and SASEGT. This CDR3 has 14 residues.